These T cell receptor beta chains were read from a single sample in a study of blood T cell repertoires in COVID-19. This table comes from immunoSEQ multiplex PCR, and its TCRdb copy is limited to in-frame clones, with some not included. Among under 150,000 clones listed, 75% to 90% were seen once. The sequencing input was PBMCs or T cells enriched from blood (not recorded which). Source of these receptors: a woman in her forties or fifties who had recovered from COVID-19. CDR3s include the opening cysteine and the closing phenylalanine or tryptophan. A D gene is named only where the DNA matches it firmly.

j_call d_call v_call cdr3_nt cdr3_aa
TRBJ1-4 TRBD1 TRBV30 TGTGCCTGGAGTGCTGCAGGGGGTAATGAAAAACTGTTTTTT CAWSAAGGNEKLFF
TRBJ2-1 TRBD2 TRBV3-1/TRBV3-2 TGTGCCAGCAGTCCGACTAGCGGGGGGGCACCGTTCTTC CASSPTSGGAPFF
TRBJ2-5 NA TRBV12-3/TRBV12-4 TGTGCCAGCAGTACACCCCGTGGGACCCAGTACTTC CASSTPRGTQYF
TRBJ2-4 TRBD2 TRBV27 TGTGCCAGCAGCGTAGCGGGGGCCATAGCCAAAAACATTCAGTACTTC CASSVAGAIAKNIQYF
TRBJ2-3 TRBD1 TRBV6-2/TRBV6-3 TGTGCCAGCAGTGACAGGGTGGGAACAGATACGCAGTATTTT CASSDRVGTDTQYF
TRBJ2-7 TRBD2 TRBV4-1 TGCGCCAGCAGCCAAGATGGGACTAAGGGATGGGAGCAGTACTTC CASSQDGTKGWEQYF
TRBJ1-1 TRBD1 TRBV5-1 TGCGCCAGCAGCCCCCAGACAGGGTCGGCTGAAGCTTTCTTT CASSPQTGSAEAFF
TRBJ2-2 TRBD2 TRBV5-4 TGTGCCAGCAGTATCGGACTAGCGGATACCCGCGGGGAGCTGTTTTTT CASSIGLADTRGELFF
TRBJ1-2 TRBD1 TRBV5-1 TGCGCCAGCAGCCCAGAACAGGGGGCACGGGGCTACACCTTC CASSPEQGARGYTF
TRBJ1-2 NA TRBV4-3 TGCGCCAGCAGCCAAGTAGAACAGGGATATTATGGCTACACCTTC CASSQVEQGYYGYTF
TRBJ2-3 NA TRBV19 TGTGCCAGTAGTTCAAGATTCTCTGGGGGCCTCCCGCTAGATACGCAGTATTTT CASSSRFSGGLPLDTQYF
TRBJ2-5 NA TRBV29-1 TGCAGCGCTTCGAAGGGGGTCGGGGAGACCCAGTACTTC CSASKGVGETQYF
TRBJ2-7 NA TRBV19 TGTGCCAGTAGTATGTCGTTGGACATCTACGAGCAGTACTTC CASSMSLDIYEQYF
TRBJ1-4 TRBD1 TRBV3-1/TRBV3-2 TGTGCCAGCAGCCAAGCACCGGGACAGGGGGCGCGAGAAAAACTGTTTTTT CASSQAPGQGAREKLFF
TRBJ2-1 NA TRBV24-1 TGTGCCACCAGTGGGCCGGGACTGAACAATGAGCAGTTCTTC CATSGPGLNNEQFF
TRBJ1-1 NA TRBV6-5 TGTGCCAGCAGTTACTCGGGGCGGTTTGAAGCTTTCTTT CASSYSGRFEAFF